Listed below are T cell receptor beta chains from one sample, sequenced in a study of response to subunit inactivated influenza vaccine. TCRdb reanalysed the RT-PCR reads using MiXCR and keeps one entry per CDR3 protein. The table shows approximately 520,000 distinct CDR3 sequences, with 25% occurring only once. The source was CD4+ T cells sorted from PBMCs, collected 5 days after vaccination. Receptor source: a man aged 45-60 years who received an inactivated influenza vaccine. Both conserved end residues are part of each CDR3. The order of the fields is J gene, D gene, clone size, V gene, CDR3 protein, CDR3 DNA. A D gene is named only where the DNA matches it firmly. Clone size, where shown, is once, few, many, or a class for clones that have expanded.

TRBJ2-2	TRBD2	-	TRBV11-2	CASRLLSGRNTGELFF	TGTGCCAGCAGACTCCTTAGCGGGAGGAACACCGGGGAGCTGTTTTTT
TRBJ2-4	-	-	TRBV20-1	CSASPRESKNIQYF	TGCAGTGCTAGTCCCAGGGAGTCCAAAAACATTCAGTACTTC
TRBJ2-7	TRBD1	few	TRBV2	CASSDGTGAVEQYF	TGTGCCAGCAGTGATGGGACAGGGGCGGTAGAGCAGTACTTC
TRBJ2-7	-	-	TRBV29-1	CSAQSPQGGYEQYF	TGCAGCGCCCAGAGCCCTCAGGGGGGCTACGAGCAGTACTTC
TRBJ1-1	-	-	TRBV6-1	CASRASGFGTEAFF	TGTGCCAGCAGAGCCTCGGGGTTCGGCACTGAAGCTTTCTTT
TRBJ2-3	-	many	TRBV3-1	CASTPGGGTDTQYF	TGTGCCAGCACCCCGGGGGGCGGTACAGATACGCAGTATTTT
TRBJ1-6	-	-	TRBV10-3	CAISGQKNSPLHF	TGTGCCATCAGTGGACAGAAGAATTCACCCCTCCACTTT
TRBJ2-5	-	few	TRBV28	CASRSIQVGETQYF	TGTGCCAGCAGGAGCATACAGGTTGGGGAGACCCAGTACTTC
TRBJ1-2	TRBD1	few	TRBV30	CAWSVGTGRSYGYTF	TGTGCCTGGAGTGTCGGGACAGGCCGATCCTATGGCTACACCTTC
TRBJ2-7	TRBD2	many	TRBV29-1	CSVEEAGAVRGEQYF	TGCAGCGTTGAAGAAGCGGGAGCCGTGAGGGGCGAGCAGTACTTC
TRBJ2-7	-	-	TRBV27	CASSPLLTSFHEQYF	TGTGCCAGCAGTCCCCTTCTGACTAGTTTCCACGAGCAGTACTTC
TRBJ2-3	TRBD2	-	TRBV12-3/TRBV12-4	CASTRGGIDTQYF	TGTGCCAGCACACGGGGGGGGATCGATACGCAGTATTTT
TRBJ1-6	TRBD1	-	TRBV6-5	CASSYRTGANNSPLHF	TGTGCCAGCAGTTACAGGACAGGGGCGAATAATTCACCCCTCCACTTT
TRBJ1-6	-	-	TRBV10-3	CAIRTGTDGSPLHF	TGTGCCATCAGGACCGGGACCGACGGTTCACCCCTCCACTTT
TRBJ2-7	-	-	TRBV6-2/TRBV6-3	CASSRVLDYEQYF	TGTGCCAGCAGTAGGGTACTGGACTACGAGCAGTACTTC
TRBJ2-1	-	-	TRBV15	CATSRNPLPVGSSYNEQFF	TGTGCCACCAGCAGAAATCCCTTACCTGTGGGGAGCTCCTACAATGAGCAGTTCTTC
TRBJ2-3	-	-	TRBV24-1	CATSDFSREYF	TGTGCCACCAGTGATTTTTCGAGGGAGTATTTT
TRBJ2-7	-	-	TRBV12-3/TRBV12-4	CASSYTPNEQYF	TGTGCCAGCAGCTATACCCCAAACGAGCAGTACTTC
TRBJ2-7	TRBD2	few	TRBV4-1	CASSQERLAGDKGYEQYF	TGCGCCAGCAGCCAAGAACGACTAGCGGGGGACAAGGGCTACGAGCAGTACTTC
TRBJ1-1	-	few	TRBV7-8	CASSRIRTTEAFF	TGTGCCAGCAGCCGTATCCGTACCACTGAAGCTTTCTTT
TRBJ2-7	TRBD2	-	TRBV12-3/TRBV12-4	CASALAGGIMRYF	TGTGCCAGCGCACTAGCGGGGGGAATAATGCGGTACTTC
TRBJ1-1	TRBD1	-	TRBV6-1	CASSPQGAKNTEAFF	TGTGCCAGCAGTCCCCAGGGGGCCAAGAACACTGAAGCTTTCTTT